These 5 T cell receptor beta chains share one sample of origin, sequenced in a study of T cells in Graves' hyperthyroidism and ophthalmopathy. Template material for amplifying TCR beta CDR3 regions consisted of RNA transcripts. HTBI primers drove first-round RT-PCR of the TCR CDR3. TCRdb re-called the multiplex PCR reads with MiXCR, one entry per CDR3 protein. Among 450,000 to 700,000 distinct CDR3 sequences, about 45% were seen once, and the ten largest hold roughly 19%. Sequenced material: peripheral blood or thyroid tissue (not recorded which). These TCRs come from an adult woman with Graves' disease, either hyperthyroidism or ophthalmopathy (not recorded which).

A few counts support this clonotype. In DNA, the CDR3 is TGTGCCAGCAGCTTAGCTCGACGGGCCTCTGGGGGCTACACCTTC. Protein sequence: CASSLARRASGGYTF. This chain links TRBV7-2 with TRBJ1-2; D call uncertain. The germline V gene encodes CDR1 SGHTA and CDR2 FQGNSA. This CDR3 is built from 15 residues. Trimming cost V 0 bases and J 8 bases, with 16 bases left between them.

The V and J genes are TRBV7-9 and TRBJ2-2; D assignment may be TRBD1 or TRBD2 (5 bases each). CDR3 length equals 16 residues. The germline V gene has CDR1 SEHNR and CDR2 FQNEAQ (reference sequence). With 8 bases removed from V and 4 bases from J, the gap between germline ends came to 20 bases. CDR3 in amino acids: CASFGVGTTITGELFF. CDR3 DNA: TGTGCCAGCTTTGGAGTCGGGACGACCATCACCGGGGAGCTGTTTTTT.

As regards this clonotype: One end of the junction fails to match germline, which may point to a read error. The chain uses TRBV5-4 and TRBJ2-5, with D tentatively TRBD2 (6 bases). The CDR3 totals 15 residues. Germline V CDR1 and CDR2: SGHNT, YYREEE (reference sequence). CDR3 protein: CASSPSAGLKETQYF. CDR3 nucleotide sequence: TGCGCCAGCAGCCCATCGGCGGGACTGAAAGAGACCCAGTACTTC.

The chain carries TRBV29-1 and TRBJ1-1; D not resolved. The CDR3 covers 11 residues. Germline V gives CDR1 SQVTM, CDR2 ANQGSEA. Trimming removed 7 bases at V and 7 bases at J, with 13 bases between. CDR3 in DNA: TGCAGCGCTGCCTACATCGATGAAGCTTTCTTT. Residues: CSAAYIDEAFF.

DNA for the CDR3: TGTGCCAGCACCCCTACTCGGGGCACTGAAGCTTTCTTT. It specifies CASTPTRGTEAFF. The gene calls are TRBV2 and TRBJ1-1; D is unresolved. V lost 7 bases and J lost 4, with 13 bases in between. This CDR3 comprises 13 residues. Germline V gene sequence: CDR1 SNHLY, CDR2 FYNNEI.